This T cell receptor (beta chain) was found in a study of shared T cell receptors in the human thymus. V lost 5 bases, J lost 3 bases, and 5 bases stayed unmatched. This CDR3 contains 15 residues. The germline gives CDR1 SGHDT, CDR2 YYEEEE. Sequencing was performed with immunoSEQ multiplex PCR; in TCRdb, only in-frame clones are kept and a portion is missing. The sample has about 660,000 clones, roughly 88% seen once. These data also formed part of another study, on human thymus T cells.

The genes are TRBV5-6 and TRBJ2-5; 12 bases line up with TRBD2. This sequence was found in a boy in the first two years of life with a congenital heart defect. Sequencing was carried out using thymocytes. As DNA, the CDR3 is TGTGCCAGCAGGCCTAGACTAGCGGGAGAAGAGACCCAGTACTTC. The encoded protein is CASRPRLAGEETQYF.